Shown below are 26 T cell receptor beta chains from a single sample sequenced in a study of blood T cell repertoires in COVID-19. Sequencing was performed with immunoSEQ multiplex PCR; in TCRdb, only in-frame clones are kept and a portion is missing. The table shows 150,000 or so clones, with 80% to 90% occurring only once. The sample was peripheral blood. The receptors were sampled from a man between 18 and 29 years old with COVID-19, enrolled during active disease.

The genes are TRBV12-5 and TRBJ1-1; the D gene is possibly TRBD1 (5 bases). There are 16 residues in the CDR3. CDR1 LGHNT and CDR2 FRNRAP come from the germline V gene. V lost 0 bases and J 4 bases, leaving 15 bases between the germline ends. CDR3 sequence reads: CASGLVVGGIGTEAFF. CDR3 DNA sequence: TGTGCTAGTGGTTTGGTAGTCGGGGGTATTGGCACTGAAGCTTTCTTT.

J is TRBJ2-1 and V is TRBV7-8, with TRBD2 identical over 7 bases. This CDR3 is built from 17 residues. Trimming took 5 bases from V and 4 from J; bases not matched to a gene: 14. Germline V gives CDR1 SGHVS, CDR2 FQNEAQ. The CDR3 protein is CASSNNWSGKLYNEQFF. Here the CDR3 DNA reads TGTGCCAGCAGCAATAACTGGAGCGGGAAACTTTACAATGAGCAGTTCTTC.

J is TRBJ2-3 and V is TRBV15, with 9 bases identical to TRBD2. The CDR3 spans 17 residues. Germline values: CDR1 LNHNV, CDR2 YYDKDF (reference sequence). V trimming: 0 bases; J trimming: 2 bases; junction bases outside the gene matches: 6. CDR3 in DNA: TGTGCCACCAGCAGAGATGGGAGCGGGAGGAACACAGATACGCAGTATTTT. It codes for CATSRDGSGRNTDTQYF. Variable domain in full (rest from reference TRBV15 and TRBJ2-3): DAMVIQNPRYQVTQFGKPVTLSCSQTLNHNVMYWYQQKSSQAPKLLFHYYDKDFNNEADTPDNFQSRRPNTSFCFLDIRSPGLGDTAMYLCATSRDGSGRNTDTQYFGPGTRLTVL.

The V gene is TRBV19, the J gene TRBJ2-7; 16 nucleotides agree with TRBD2. This CDR3 is 18 amino acids long. The junction had 10 bases not matched to a gene; V was cut back by 5 bases and J by 3 bases. Germline V lookup: CDR1 LNHDA, CDR2 SQIVND (reference sequence). CDR3 sequence reads: CASSPGLAGGWLGYEQYF. The CDR3 coding sequence is TGTGCCAGTAGTCCGGGACTAGCGGGAGGGTGGCTTGGCTACGAGCAGTACTTC.

The chain recombines TRBV13 with TRBJ2-5; 12 bases align to TRBD2. The germline V gene encodes CDR1 PRHDT and CDR2 FYEKMQ (reference sequence). The CDR3 runs 15 residues. After removal of 5 bases from V and 1 base from J, the junction contained 2 bases not matched to a gene. The CDR3 protein is CASSPGLAGQETQYF. The DNA for the CDR3 is TGTGCCAGCAGCCCGGGACTAGCGGGCCAAGAGACCCAGTACTTC.

CDR3 DNA: TGTGCTAGTGGTTCCGCTAGCGGGAGAGGCACCGGGGAGCTGTTTTTT. It is translated as CASGSASGRGTGELFF. The V call is TRBV12-5, the J call TRBJ2-2, with 10 bases matching TRBD2. Germline loops: CDR1 LGHNT, CDR2 FRNRAP. There are 16 residues in the CDR3. Trimming took 4 bases from V and 4 from J; bases not matched to a gene: 6.

The chain employs TRBV27 and TRBJ2-2; D gene ambiguous. The CDR3 runs 16 residues. Trimming removed 5 bases at V and 9 bases at J, with 22 bases between. The germline CDR1 and CDR2 sequences are MNHEY and SMNVEV (reference sequence). Here the CDR3 DNA reads TGTGCCAGCAGTACCTCTATAGCCAGTTCGACCCGGGAGCTGTTTTTT. Its protein is CASSTSIASSTRELFF.

This rearrangement joins TRBV10-1 to TRBJ1-2, with D possibly being TRBD1 (6 bases). Deletions cut 4 bases from V and 4 bases from J, with 10 bases between. The CDR3 covers 13 residues. Germline values: CDR1 WNHNN, CDR2 SYGVQD (reference sequence). The CDR3 nucleotides are TGCGCCAGCAGTGGGAACAGGGCCTATGGCTACACCTTC. Translated, it gives CASSGNRAYGYTF.

This chain links TRBV10-3 with TRBJ2-7; a weak D match, TRBD2 (6 bases). V was clipped by 0 bases and J by 4 bases, with 19 bases between them. CDR1 is ENHRY, CDR2 SYGVKD, per germline. CDR3 size: 17 residues. DNA of the CDR3: TGTGCCATCAGTGAGTCAGGGCGAACGGGAGAAAGGTACGAGCAGTACTTC. Its protein is CAISESGRTGERYEQYF.

The rearrangement joins TRBV27 to TRBJ2-7; 13 bases align to TRBD2. J gave up 4 bases and V 0 bases, and 3 bases lay outside the gene matches. This CDR3 contains 16 residues. Germline CDR1 and CDR2: MNHEY and SMNVEV (reference sequence). CDR3 residues: CASSLSGTSGIYEQYF. DNA for the CDR3: TGTGCCAGCAGTTTATCCGGGACTAGCGGGATTTACGAGCAGTACTTC.

This chain links TRBV5-6 with TRBJ1-6; 9 nucleotides agree with TRBD1. In germline, CDR1 is SGHDT, CDR2 YYEEEE. This CDR3 contains 14 residues. V trimming: 2 bases; J trimming: 9 bases; junction bases outside the gene matches: 3. The CDR3 region has the DNA TGTGCCAGCAGCTTACGGGACAGGGCTTCACCCCTCCACTTT. Its protein is CASSLRDRASPLHF.

The genes are TRBV2 and TRBJ2-3; 8 positions match TRBD2. CDR3 length equals 15 residues. The germline V gene encodes CDR1 SNHLY and CDR2 FYNNEI. V shed 8 bases and J 5 bases; nucleotides not matched to a gene: 12. CDR3 sequence: CASQRMVAGRDTQYF. The DNA of the CDR3 is TGTGCCAGCCAACGGATGGTAGCGGGAAGAGATACGCAGTATTTT.

V is TRBV6-2 or TRBV6-3 and J is TRBJ2-6, with TRBD2 matching over 9 bases. The CDR3 contains 18 residues. The V gene end was trimmed by 6 bases and the J gene end by 3 bases; junction bases not matched to a gene: 12. Germline CDR1 reads MNHEY; CDR2 reads SVGEGT. Here the CDR3 reads CASSSLAGSVFGANVLTF. The CDR3 nucleotides are TGTGCCAGCAGCTCCCTAGCGGGATCCGTGTTTGGGGCCAACGTCCTGACTTTC.

This clone was seen a single time. The CDR3 here is CASSLRTGSYEQYF. CDR3 in DNA: TGTGCCAGCAGTCTGCGGACAGGCTCCTACGAGCAGTACTTC. The chain is built from TRBV6-5 and TRBJ2-7, with TRBD1 identical over 7 bases. CDR3 size: 14 residues. Trimming took 5 bases from V and 0 from J; bases not matched to a gene: 4. Per the germline V gene, CDR1 is MNHEY and CDR2 is SVGAGI.

The chain combines TRBV13 with TRBJ2-3; 8 nucleotides agree with TRBD1. The CDR3 totals 15 residues. With V trimmed by 5 bases and J by 2 bases, 6 bases remained unmatched. Looked up from germline, CDR1 is PRHDT and CDR2 is FYEKMQ (reference sequence). The CDR3 loop reads CASSTRTGPTDTQYF. The CDR3 coding sequence is TGTGCCAGCAGCACGAGGACAGGGCCCACAGATACGCAGTATTTT. The whole variable domain, remainder taken from reference TRBV13 and TRBJ2-3, is AAGVIQSPRHLIKEKRETATLKCYPIPRHDTVYWYQQGPGQDPQFLISFYEKMQSDKGSIPDRFSAQQFSDYHSELNMSSLELGDSALYFCASSTRTGPTDTQYFGPGTRLTVL.

This chain joins TRBV6-5 and TRBJ2-5; D might be TRBD2 (5 bases). The CDR3 covers 13 residues. Germline lookup yields CDR1 MNHEY and CDR2 SVGAGI. V was shortened by 6 bases and J by 1 base, with 9 bases between the two germline ends. The CDR3: CASRRRGQETQYF. In nucleotides, the CDR3 is TGTGCCAGCAGGCGACGGGGCCAAGAGACCCAGTACTTC.

The V call is TRBV11-3, the J call TRBJ2-7, with no clear D. This CDR3 comprises 12 residues. Trimming left V 5 bases short and J 6 bases short, with 11 bases between. Germline V gene lookup returns CDR1 SGHNT and CDR2 YENEEA. CDR3 amino acids: CASSQSSGEQYF. In DNA, the CDR3 is TGTGCCAGCAGCCAATCTAGTGGCGAGCAGTACTTC.

This chain links TRBV6-5 with TRBJ1-1; no firm D call. The CDR3 has 14 amino acids. V lost 1 base and J lost 1, with 7 bases in between. Germline assignment: CDR1 MNHEY and CDR2 SVGAGI. CDR3 in amino acids: CASSYLTTNTEAFF. CDR3 coding DNA: TGTGCCAGCAGTTACTTAACTACGAACACTGAAGCTTTCTTT.

This chain connects TRBV19 to TRBJ2-5, with D unresolved. The length of the CDR3 is 12 residues. Trimming shortened V by 5 bases and J by 3 bases, and 7 bases separated the two germline ends. Germline V lookup: CDR1 LNHDA, CDR2 SQIVND (reference sequence). CDR3 protein: CASSAQKETQYF. CDR3 coding DNA: TGTGCCAGTAGTGCCCAGAAAGAGACCCAGTACTTC.

The rearrangement uses TRBV7-2 and TRBJ2-5, with a possible D match to TRBD2 (6 bases). Trimming took off 1 base at V and 2 bases at J, with 14 bases between the two ends. This CDR3 region has 16 residues. The germline gives CDR1 SGHTA, CDR2 FQGNSA. CDR3 coding DNA: TGTGCCAGCAGCTTAGGGGGAGCGGGCAAGCAAGAGACCCAGTACTTC. This encodes CASSLGGAGKQETQYF.

This chain links TRBV5-1 with TRBJ2-5; the match to TRBD1 covers 8 bases. The junction had 6 bases not matched to a gene; V was cut back by 9 bases and J by 2 bases. CDR1 SGHRS and CDR2 YFSETQ come from the germline V gene. The CDR3 length is 13 residues. CDR3 DNA: TGCGCCACTAAACAGGGGGATCAAGAGACCCAGTACTTC. Protein sequence: CATKQGDQETQYF.

The chain employs TRBV24-1 and TRBJ2-7; 7 bases align to TRBD1. The CDR3 totals 16 residues. V was pared by 3 bases and J by 0 bases, with 7 bases of the junction left unmatched. The germline CDR1 and CDR2 sequences are KGHDR and SFDVKD. The CDR3 region is CATSDPGQENSYEQYF. The CDR3 DNA follows: TGTGCCACCAGTGATCCCGGACAGGAGAACTCCTACGAGCAGTACTTC.

The chain joins TRBV28 to TRBJ1-5; no reliable D call. The CDR3 is 12 amino acids. V lost 6 bases to trimming and J lost 5 bases, with 8 bases between them. CDR1 and CDR2 from the germline V gene are MDHEN and SYDVKM. CDR3 bases: TGTGCCAGCAGCGTGGCCTATCAGCCCCAGCATTTT. This gives the protein CASSVAYQPQHF.

The V and J genes are TRBV28 and TRBJ1-2, with D uncertain. Trimming removed 2 bases at V and 1 base at J, with 17 bases between. CDR3 length: 17 amino acids. CDR1 is MDHEN, CDR2 SYDVKM, per germline. DNA for the CDR3: TGTGCCAGCAGTTTAGGTCAGGCAGGCTATTATAACTATGGCTACACCTTC. Encoded protein: CASSLGQAGYYNYGYTF.

V and J are TRBV10-3 and TRBJ1-6, with no clear D. CDR1 and CDR2 (germline): ENHRY, SYGVKD. With 0 bases removed from V and 11 bases from J, the gap between germline ends came to 8 bases. The CDR3 length is 13 residues. In DNA form, the CDR3 reads TGTGCCATCAGTGAGTCCCTCGGGGCACCCCTCCACTTT. This codes for CAISESLGAPLHF.

The CDR3 DNA sequence: TGCGCCAGCTGGAAACAGGCGACCTCTGGGGCCAACGTCCTGACTTTC. Protein: CASWKQATSGANVLTF. The V call is TRBV10-1, the J call TRBJ2-6, with D possibly being TRBD1 (5 bases). V was cut by 8 bases and J by 0 bases, with 14 bases left in between. The CDR3 is 16 amino acids. From germline, CDR1 is WNHNN and CDR2 SYGVQD (reference sequence).